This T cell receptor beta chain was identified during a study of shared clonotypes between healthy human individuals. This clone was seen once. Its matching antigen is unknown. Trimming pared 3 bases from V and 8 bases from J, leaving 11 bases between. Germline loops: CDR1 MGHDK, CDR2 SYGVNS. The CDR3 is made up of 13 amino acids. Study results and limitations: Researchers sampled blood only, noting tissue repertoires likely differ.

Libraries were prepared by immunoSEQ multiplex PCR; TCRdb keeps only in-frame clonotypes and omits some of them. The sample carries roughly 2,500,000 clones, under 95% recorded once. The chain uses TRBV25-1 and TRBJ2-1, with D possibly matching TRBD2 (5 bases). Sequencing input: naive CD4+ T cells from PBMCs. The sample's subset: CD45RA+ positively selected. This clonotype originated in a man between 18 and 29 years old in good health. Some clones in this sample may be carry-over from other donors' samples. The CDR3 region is CASSDPGWYEQFF. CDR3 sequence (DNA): TGTGCCAGCAGTGATCCGGGGTGGTATGAGCAGTTCTTC.